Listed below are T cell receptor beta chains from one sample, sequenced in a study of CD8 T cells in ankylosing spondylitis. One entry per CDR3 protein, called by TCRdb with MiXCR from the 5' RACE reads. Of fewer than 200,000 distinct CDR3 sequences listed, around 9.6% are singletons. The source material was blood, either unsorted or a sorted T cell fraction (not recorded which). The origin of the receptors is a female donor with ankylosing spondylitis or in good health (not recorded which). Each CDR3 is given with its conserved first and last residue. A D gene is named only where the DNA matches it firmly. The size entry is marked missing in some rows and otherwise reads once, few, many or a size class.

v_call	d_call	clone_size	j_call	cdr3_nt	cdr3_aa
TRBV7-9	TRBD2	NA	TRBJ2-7	TGTGCCAGCAGCTTTGCGGGAGGGCACGAGCAGTACTTC	CASSFAGGHEQYF
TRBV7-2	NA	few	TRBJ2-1	TGTGCCAGCAGCTTAGCAACCTCTGCGCGGGACTCCTACAATGAGCAGTTCTTC	CASSLATSARDSYNEQFF
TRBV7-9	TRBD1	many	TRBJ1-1	TGTGCCAGCACCCCCGGACAGGGGAAGATTGGGAACACTGAAGCTTTCTTT	CASTPGQGKIGNTEAFF
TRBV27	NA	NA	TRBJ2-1	TGTGCCAGCACCGCTGAACCCTACGGTGATGAGCAGTTCTTC	CASTAEPYGDEQFF
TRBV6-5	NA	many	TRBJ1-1	TGTGCCAGCAGTTACTATCTGGGGGACGGGACTGAAGCTTTCTTT	CASSYYLGDGTEAFF
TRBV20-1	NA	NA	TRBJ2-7	TGCAGTGCTAGAGATATGGGCTTCTACGAGCAGTACTTC	CSARDMGFYEQYF
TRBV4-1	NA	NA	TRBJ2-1	TGCGCCAGCAGCCAAGGGGGGGGGGACAGTATCTACAATGAGCAGTTCTTC	CASSQGGGDSIYNEQFF
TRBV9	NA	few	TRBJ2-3	TGTGCCAGCAGCTCGGAATCGAACACAGATACGCAGTATTTT	CASSSESNTDTQYF
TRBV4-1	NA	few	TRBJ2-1	TGCGCCAGCAGCGGGTCTAGCCGGATAAGCTCCTACAATGAGCAGTTCTTC	CASSGSSRISSYNEQFF
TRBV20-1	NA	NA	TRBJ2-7	TGCAGTACTATCGATGGGAGCTCCTACGAGCAGTACTTC	CSTIDGSSYEQYF
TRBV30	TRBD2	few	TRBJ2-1	TGTGCCTGGACCGCCGGGACTACCATCTACAATGAGCAGTTCTTC	CAWTAGTTIYNEQFF
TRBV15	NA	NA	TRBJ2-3	TGTGCCACCAGCAGGGACAGCCCAGTCACAGATACGCAGTATTTT	CATSRDSPVTDTQYF
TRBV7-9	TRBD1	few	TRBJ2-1	TGTGCCAGCAGCTTGAAGGGGGCCTCCTACAATGAGCAGTTCTTC	CASSLKGASYNEQFF
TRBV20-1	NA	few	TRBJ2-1	TGCAGTGCTAGTCGTTCCGGGAAAATAAACAATGAGCAGTTCTTC	CSASRSGKINNEQFF
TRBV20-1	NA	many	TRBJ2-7	TGCAGTGCTTCAGGCTCAAGCTCCTACGAGCAGTACTTC	CSASGSSSYEQYF
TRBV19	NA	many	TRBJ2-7	TGTGCCATTCTTCATTACGAGCAGTACTTC	CAILHYEQYF
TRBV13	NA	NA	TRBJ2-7	TGTGCCAGCACCTCCGGCTCCAGTGTCTACGAGCAGTACTTC	CASTSGSSVYEQYF
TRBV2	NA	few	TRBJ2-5	TGTGCCAGCATGGGGCAGGCCCGGGAGACCCAGTACTTC	CASMGQARETQYF
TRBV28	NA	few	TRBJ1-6	TGTGCCAGCAGTCTTACCTCCTATAATTCACCCCTCCACTTT	CASSLTSYNSPLHF
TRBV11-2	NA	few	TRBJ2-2	TGTGCCAGCAGCTTAGGGACCTATGCCGGGGAGCTGTTTTTT	CASSLGTYAGELFF
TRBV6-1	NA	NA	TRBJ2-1	TGTGCCAGCAGAACCCGGGAGTCCTACAATGAGCAGTTCTTC	CASRTRESYNEQFF
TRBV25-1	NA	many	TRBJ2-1	TGTGCCAGCAGCACTAAGACTCTGGAGTTCTCCAATGAGCAGTTCTTC	CASSTKTLEFSNEQFF
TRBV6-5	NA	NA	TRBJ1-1	TGTGCCAGCAGTTATAGAATAGATAGAACTGAAGCTTTCTTT	CASSYRIDRTEAFF
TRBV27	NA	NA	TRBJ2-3	TGTGCCACTCTCTCCCCGACAGCCCATACGCAGTATTTT	CATLSPTAHTQYF
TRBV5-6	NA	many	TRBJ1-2	TGTGCCAGCAGCTTGGGGCAATACGGCTACACCTTC	CASSLGQYGYTF
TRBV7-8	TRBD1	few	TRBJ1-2	TGTGCCAGCAGCTCAATTCCGGGACAGGGGTTCTACTATGGCTACACCTTC	CASSSIPGQGFYYGYTF
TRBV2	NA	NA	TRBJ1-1	TGTGCCAGCGGGGGCTCGAACACTGAAGCTTTCTTT	CASGGSNTEAFF
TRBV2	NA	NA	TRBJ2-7	TGTGCCAGTAACTCGTTGTGGGGAATGAATCCCTACGAGCAGTACTTC	CASNSLWGMNPYEQYF
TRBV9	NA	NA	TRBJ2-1	TGTGCCAGCAGCCTGTCAGGGACAAACTACAATGAGCAGTTCTTC	CASSLSGTNYNEQFF
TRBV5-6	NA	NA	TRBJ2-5	TGTGCCAGCAGCTTGACAGGAGTCGAGACCCAGTACTTC	CASSLTGVETQYF
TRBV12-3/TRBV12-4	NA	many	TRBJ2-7	TGTGCCAGCAGCGCTAACTACGAGCAGTACTTC	CASSANYEQYF
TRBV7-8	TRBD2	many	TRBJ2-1	TGTGCCAGCAGCTTAACCATAGCGGGAAGCTCCTACAATGAGCAGTTCTTC	CASSLTIAGSSYNEQFF
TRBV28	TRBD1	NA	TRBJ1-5	TGTGCCAGCAGTTTAACAGGGGATAGCAATCAGCCCCAGCATTTT	CASSLTGDSNQPQHF
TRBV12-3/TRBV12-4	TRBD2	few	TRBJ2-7	TGTGCCAGCTCTCCCGGCGGGAGAACCTACGAGCAGTACTTC	CASSPGGRTYEQYF
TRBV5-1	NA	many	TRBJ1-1	TGCGCCAGCGGATCAAGACGGGAGGGCACTGAAGCTTTCTTT	CASGSRREGTEAFF
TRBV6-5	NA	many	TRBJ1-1	TGTGCCAGCAGTTACTCGAGGTGGAATGAAGCTTTCTTT	CASSYSRWNEAFF
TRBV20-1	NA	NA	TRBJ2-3	TGCAGTGCTACCGGCTCAGCCCCGGGCTCCCCTTTAGTTTACGATACGCAGTATTTT	CSATGSAPGSPLVYDTQYF
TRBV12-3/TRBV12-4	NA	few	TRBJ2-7	TGTGCCAGCAGCCCCGGGTGGGGCGAGGGGGACGAGCAGTACTTC	CASSPGWGEGDEQYF
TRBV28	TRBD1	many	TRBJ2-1	TGTGCCAGCAGTCTACGAGGACAGGGGGCAAATGAGCAGTTCTTC	CASSLRGQGANEQFF
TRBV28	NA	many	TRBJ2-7	TGTGCCAGCAGTTTAGGCCTGGCCTACGAGCAGTACTTC	CASSLGLAYEQYF
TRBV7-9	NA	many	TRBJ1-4	TGTGCCAGCAGCTTTTCAGGGCATGAAAAACTGTTTTTT	CASSFSGHEKLFF
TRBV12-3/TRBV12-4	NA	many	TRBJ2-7	TGTGCCAGCAGTCACAAACAGCCCTACGAGCAGTACTTC	CASSHKQPYEQYF
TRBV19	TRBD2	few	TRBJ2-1	TGTGCCAGTACCCCAGGCGGGAGTGGGTACAATGAGCAGTTCTTC	CASTPGGSGYNEQFF
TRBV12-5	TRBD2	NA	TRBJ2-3	TGTGCTAGTGCCACCACAGTCGGGGCGGGAGAGGACACAGATACGCAGTATTTT	CASATTVGAGEDTDTQYF
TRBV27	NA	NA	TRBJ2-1	TGTGCCAGCACCCTAACGGGAGCAAATGAGCAGTTCTTC	CASTLTGANEQFF